This TCR beta chain was identified in a study of blood T cell repertoires in COVID-19. For the study at large: Samples came from the United States, Italy and Spain, spanning acute and convalescent COVID-19.

As processed by the authors: Reference gene primer amplification in the assay estimated nucleated cell counts. The repertoire was sequenced with immunoSEQ multiplex PCR; TCRdb's copy has only in-frame clones and lacks some. The D gene and trimming were derived from the DNA, and the V and J assignments and clone size from that table. The profile covers some 70,000 clones, with 90% to 95% appearing a single time and less than 9% taken by the ten largest. Seattle enrolled patients during active infection and tracked them longitudinally. V gave up 2 bases and J gave up 5 bases; unmatched junction bases: 4. CDR1 is SGHRS and CDR2 is YFSETQ in the germline V gene. This CDR3 region has 15 residues.

The clonotype originates from a man in his forties or fifties with COVID-19, enrolled during active disease. The material sequenced was peripheral blood. The V gene is TRBV5-1, the J gene TRBJ2-2; 9 bases map to TRBD1. Written as DNA, the CDR3 is TGCGCCAGCAGCTTACAGGGGGCAGCTACCGGGGAGCTGTTTTTT. This gives the protein CASSLQGAATGELFF.